The T cell receptor (beta chain) described here comes from a study of shared clonotypes between healthy human individuals. Study overall: For every donor, three CD4 naive, three CD4 memory, two CD8 naive and one CD8 memory plates were used. General study results and limits: Larger estimated richness was generally seen in naive subsets than in memory subsets.

The CDR3 has 15 residues. CDR1 and CDR2 from the germline V gene are MNHNY and SVGAGI (reference sequence). Trimming stripped 5 bases from V and 5 bases from J, with 18 bases between. The sample holds one count of this clone. No antigen is known for it. Some clones are missing from TCRdb's copy, which holds only in-frame ones; the method was immunoSEQ multiplex PCR. The sample holds 2 million to 2.5 million clones, around 95% seen once. This sequence originates from a man younger than 35 in good health. Material for sequencing was naive CD4+ T cells sorted from blood. Described subset: CD45RA+ positively selected. The J gene is TRBJ1-2, the V gene TRBV6-6; maybe TRBD1 (6 bases). In DNA form, the CDR3 reads TGTGCCAGCAGTCCCGTACGACAGGAGTCTTATGGCTACACCTTC. Translated, it gives CASSPVRQESYGYTF.